The TCR beta chain described here comes from a study of beta chain features in type 1 diabetes. The study reverse transcribed the entire isolated RNA, so it sequenced expressed TCRB transcripts. Here immunoSEQ multiplex PCR was the method, and the copy in TCRdb shows in-frame clones only, minus some. The sample includes around 280,000 clones, 15% of them seen just once. Points on this clone: What it recognizes is unknown.

The CDR3 has 14 amino acids. The germline gives CDR1 SGHRS, CDR2 YFSETQ. V was trimmed by 2 bases and J by 4 bases, leaving 12 bases between them. Study-wide findings and caveats: It was among patients, rather than healthy donors, that naive, central memory and Treg TCRB repertoires appeared more similar. Among patients with Type 1 diabetes, TCRB CDR3s were moderately but significantly shorter in every one of the four CD4+ subsets. In type 1 diabetes patients, VDJ junctions had fewer insertions; deletions at these junctions were more frequent. PCR might show a preference for shorter templates, equally across patients and controls.

The chain carries TRBV5-1 and TRBJ1-1; possible D gene TRBD1, 6 bases. The sequencing input was naive CD4+ T cells from blood. The TCR comes from a man aged 18-30 years with type 1 diabetes. CDR3 sequence (DNA): TGCGCCAGCAGCTTTTCAGGGGAAGGCACTGAAGCTTTCTTT. Its protein is CASSFSGEGTEAFF.